One sample yielded the 17 T cell receptor beta chains listed below, sequenced in a study of T-cell memory formation after mild COVID-19. TCRdb re-derived calls from the 5' RACE reads in MiXCR, one entry per CDR3 protein. The sample shows under 700,000 distinct CDR3 sequences, 20% of them seen only once. The sample taken for sequencing was PBMCs or a T cell subset sorted from them (not recorded which). Receptors originate from an adult woman who had mild COVID-19 (a few samples of this study predate the infection). Cell type and time point are not known.

This clonotype appeared a few times. The gene calls are TRBV29-1 and TRBJ2-3; D remains unclear. The CDR3 sequence is 10 residues long. Deletions cut 7 bases from V and 7 bases from J, with 9 bases between. Germline lookup yields CDR1 SQVTM and CDR2 ANQGSEA. CDR3 loop: CSARTHTQYF. The DNA for the CDR3 is TGCAGCGCCCGAACCCATACGCAGTATTTT.

The V and J genes are TRBV12-3 or TRBV12-4 and TRBJ1-1; D is uncertain. The ends were cut back, 10 bases at V and 7 bases at J, with 10 bases in the middle. The CDR3 length is 10 residues. Written as DNA, the CDR3 is TGTGCCACCGTGAGAGTTGAAGCTTTCTTT. It specifies CATVRVEAFF.

A few counts support this clonotype. The V call is TRBV7-9, the J call TRBJ2-6; perhaps TRBD1 as D (6 bases). This CDR3 spans 17 amino acids. Germline V gene lookup returns CDR1 SEHNR and CDR2 FQNEAQ (reference sequence). V was clipped by 5 bases and J by 2 bases, with 16 bases between them. The CDR3 here is CASSPLNRAPGANVLTF. CDR3 coding DNA: TGTGCCAGCAGCCCCCTTAACAGGGCCCCTGGGGCCAACGTCCTGACTTTC.

This clonotype was detected a few times. The CDR3 bases are TGTGCCAGCAGCTCGACAGGGGGGTCCCTATTACCCAATGAGCAGTTCTTC. Protein sequence: CASSSTGGSLLPNEQFF. This chain links TRBV27 with TRBJ2-1; 9 bases match TRBD1. The V gene end was trimmed by 6 bases and the J gene end by 6 bases; junction bases not matched to a gene: 15. The CDR3 is made up of 17 amino acids. Germline CDR1 is MNHEY and CDR2 is SMNVEV (reference sequence).

This clonotype showed up just a few times. V gene TRBV20-1 combines with J gene TRBJ2-3, with D possibly matching TRBD2 (6 bases). V was cut by 1 base and J by 2 bases, with 10 bases left in between. This CDR3 is built from 14 residues. The V gene's germline CDR1 is DFQATT and CDR2 SNEGSKA (reference sequence). The CDR3 sequence is CSARGWRATDTQYF. In nucleotides, the CDR3 is TGCAGTGCTAGAGGATGGAGGGCCACAGATACGCAGTATTTT.

The J gene is TRBJ2-7, the V gene TRBV7-2; TRBD2 agrees at 12 bases. The ends lost 3 bases at V and 6 bases at J; junction bases unmatched: 6. CDR1 is SGHTA and CDR2 is FQGNSA in the germline V gene. The CDR3 length is 15 residues. CDR3 DNA: TGTGCCAGCAGCTTCCTGACTAGCGGGAGAGCCGAGCAGTACTTC. Protein: CASSFLTSGRAEQYF.

This clonotype occurred a few times. The V and J genes are TRBV7-2 and TRBJ1-5; TRBD1 might be the D (5 bases). Germline CDR1 SGHTA, CDR2 FQGNSA. The CDR3 runs 16 residues. Between the trimmed V and J ends, which lost 5 bases and 0 bases, there was a span of 14 bases. The CDR3 protein is CASSERVGDSNQPQHF. The CDR3 nucleotides are TGTGCCAGCAGCGAAAGGGTAGGGGATAGCAATCAGCCCCAGCATTTT.

The table lists this clonotype with a few counts. This chain uses TRBV4-1 with TRBJ1-6; 10 positions agree with TRBD1. The junction had 4 bases not matched to a gene; V was cut back by 0 bases and J by 5 bases. The length of the CDR3 is 17 residues. CDR1 and CDR2 from the germline V gene are MGHRA and YSYEKL. This chain's CDR3 is CASSQDWDRGHNSPLHF. The CDR3, as DNA: TGCGCCAGCAGCCAAGATTGGGACAGGGGCCATAATTCACCCCTCCACTTT.

The sample holds a few counts of this clonotype. The V and J genes are TRBV10-3 and TRBJ2-2; possibly TRBD1 for D (6 bases). V was clipped by 5 bases and J by 1 base, with 8 bases between them. The CDR3 length is 14 residues. Per the germline V gene, CDR1 is ENHRY and CDR2 is SYGVKD. The CDR3 DNA follows: TGTGCCATCAGTCCAGGGGTGAACACCGGGGAGCTGTTTTTT. Translated, it gives CAISPGVNTGELFF.

This clonotype was recorded many times. The chain is built from TRBV27 and TRBJ2-7; D possibly corresponds to TRBD2 (5 bases). The V end lost 4 bases, the J end lost 3 bases, and 10 bases lay between the germline ends. Germline V gene lookup returns CDR1 MNHEY and CDR2 SMNVEV (reference sequence). The CDR3 extends over 13 amino acids. The CDR3 nucleotides are TGTGCCAGCAGTTCGGGCGGACTCTACGAGCAGTACTTC. Protein product: CASSSGGLYEQYF.

This chain links TRBV12-5 with TRBJ1-1; D is uncertain. CDR1 is LGHNT and CDR2 is FRNRAP in the germline V gene. The V and J ends lost 4 bases and 1 base respectively, with 7 bases between them. The CDR3 runs to 13 residues. The CDR3 is CASGSTGNTEAFF. The CDR3 DNA follows: TGTGCTAGTGGTTCGACGGGGAACACTGAAGCTTTCTTT.

This clonotype was found many times. The V gene is TRBV6-2 or TRBV6-3, the J gene TRBJ2-1; TRBD1 agrees at 9 bases. CDR3 length equals 17 residues. The V gene end was trimmed by 6 bases and the J gene end by 8 bases; junction bases not matched to a gene: 17. From germline, CDR1 is MNHEY and CDR2 SVGEGT. The CDR3 loop reads CASRNHRTGTGLDEQFF. DNA of the CDR3: TGTGCCAGCAGGAACCACCGTACCGGGACAGGGCTAGATGAGCAGTTCTTC.

This clonotype was counted a few times. The genes are TRBV6-6 and TRBJ2-2; 10 nucleotides match TRBD1. Germline V lookup: CDR1 MNHNY, CDR2 SVGAGI (reference sequence). CDR3 size: 14 residues. The V gene end was trimmed by 8 bases and the J gene end by 5 bases; junction bases not matched to a gene: 5. This CDR3 is CASRGTGETGELFF. For the CDR3, the DNA is TGTGCCAGCCGCGGGACAGGGGAGACCGGGGAGCTGTTTTTT.

The chain joins TRBV11-2 to TRBJ2-3; either TRBD1 or TRBD2 may supply D (5 bases each). Germline V gene data show CDR1 as SGHAT and CDR2 as FQNNGV. The CDR3 covers 14 residues. V shed 5 bases and J shed 5 bases, with 14 bases lying between them. The CDR3 reads CASSPGLGRDTQYF. CDR3 bases: TGTGCCAGCAGCCCAGGACTGGGGCGAGATACGCAGTATTTT.

Comments on this clonotype: A much larger clone sits a single nucleotide away, making a read error possible. The gene calls are TRBV9 and TRBJ1-1, with D unclear. CDR1 SGDLS and CDR2 YYNGEE come from the germline V gene. Trimming removed 3 bases at V and 5 bases at J, with 17 bases between. CDR3 length: 15 amino acids. CDR3 amino acids: CASSARGNQKTEAFF. CDR3 DNA: TGTGCCAGCAGCGCCAGAGGGAATCAGAAAACTGAAGCTTTCTTT.

This rearrangement joins TRBV30 to TRBJ2-7; 8 bases align to TRBD1. V shed 3 bases and J 4 bases; nucleotides not matched to a gene: 5. Germline loops: CDR1 GTSNPN, CDR2 SVGIG (reference sequence). CDR3 length: 13 residues. The CDR3 reads CAWSDDRGYEQYF. DNA of the CDR3: TGTGCCTGGAGCGACGACAGGGGATACGAGCAGTACTTC.

J is TRBJ2-3 and V is TRBV20-1; 12 positions match TRBD2. Germline values: CDR1 DFQATT, CDR2 SNEGSKA (reference sequence). Trimming cost V 3 bases and J 1 base; bases outside gene matches: 11. The CDR3 consists of 18 residues. The CDR3 region is CSASGPSGRALGTDTQYF. Here the CDR3 DNA reads TGCAGTGCTAGCGGTCCTAGCGGGAGGGCCCTCGGCACAGATACGCAGTATTTT.